The 17 T cell receptor beta chains in this list originate from one sample, sequenced in a study of blood T cell repertoires in COVID-19. Data came from immunoSEQ multiplex PCR; TCRdb stores just in-frame clones and leaves some out. This sample has a few hundred thousand clones; approximately 86% occur once, and the top ten carry 1.5% to 2%. The specimen was PBMCs or T cells enriched from blood (not recorded which). All receptors come from a woman in her 50s who had recovered from COVID-19.

The chain recombines TRBV15 with TRBJ2-2; 9 bases agree with TRBD1. V shed 2 bases and J 3 bases; nucleotides not matched to a gene: 7. The CDR3 length is 17 residues. Germline V CDR1 and CDR2: LNHNV, YYDKDF (reference sequence). CDR3 nucleotides: TGTGCCACCAGCAGAAACTTACAGGGGGCCGACACCGGGGAGCTGTTTTTT. This sequence encodes CATSRNLQGADTGELFF.

This clone was picked up a small number of times. The chain recombines TRBV28 with TRBJ2-7, with TRBD1 matching 7 bases. CDR3 size: 17 residues. The junction had 19 bases not matched to a gene; V was cut back by 6 bases and J by 5 bases. The germline V gene has CDR1 MDHEN and CDR2 SYDVKM. The CDR3: CASRTPFISDRVDEQYF. For the CDR3, the DNA is TGTGCCAGCAGAACCCCCTTCATTAGTGACAGGGTCGACGAGCAGTACTTC.

V usage is TRBV9 and J usage is TRBJ2-5, with 9 bases that match TRBD2. Looked up from germline, CDR1 is SGDLS and CDR2 is YYNGEE. This CDR3 has 15 amino acids. Trimming took 0 bases from V and 1 from J; bases not matched to a gene: 1. In DNA, the CDR3 is TGTGCCAGCAGCGTAGTGACTAGCGGCCAAGAGACCCAGTACTTC. Amino acids: CASSVVTSGQETQYF.

J is TRBJ1-2 and V is TRBV7-2; D perhaps matches TRBD1 (6 bases). Looked up from germline, CDR1 is SGHTA and CDR2 is FQGNSA. Deletions cut 5 bases from V and 8 bases from J, with 15 bases between. This CDR3 comprises 13 residues. In DNA, the CDR3 is TGTGCCAGCAGCCCACAAGGGGGAGAAGGCTACACCTTC. The encoded protein is CASSPQGGEGYTF.

The chain is built from TRBV6-6 and TRBJ1-1, with 7 bases aligning to TRBD1. The length of the CDR3 is 14 residues. With 6 bases clipped from V and 1 base from J, the junction kept 5 bases outside the gene matches. Germline lookup yields CDR1 MNHNY and CDR2 SVGAGI (reference sequence). The CDR3 loop reads CASSRDRANTEAFF. CDR3 in DNA: TGTGCCAGCAGCCGCGACAGGGCGAACACTGAAGCTTTCTTT.

V is TRBV25-1 and J is TRBJ2-1; possibly TRBD1 for D (6 bases). V was cut by 1 base and J by 9 bases, with 13 bases left in between. The CDR3 length is 14 residues. CDR1 and CDR2 (germline): MGHDK, SYGVNS. CDR3 coding DNA: TGTGCCAGCAGTGAATTAAGGGGGTCGGTTGAGCAGTTCTTC. It encodes CASSELRGSVEQFF.

This chain links TRBV28 with TRBJ2-5; 12 nucleotides match TRBD2. This CDR3 has 15 residues. Losses at the gene ends were 4 bases for V and 7 bases for J; bases not matched to a gene: 7. The germline V gene has CDR1 MDHEN and CDR2 SYDVKM. This CDR3 reads CASSSSGRAVGTQYF. The DNA for the CDR3 is TGTGCCAGCAGTTCTAGCGGGAGGGCCGTTGGGACCCAGTACTTC.

Here the CDR3 DNA reads TGTGCCAGCAAAGTCCACGGGAACACTGAAGCTTTCTTT. Its protein product is CASKVHGNTEAFF. The chain carries TRBV27 and TRBJ1-1; no clear D gene. Germline V gene data show CDR1 as MNHEY and CDR2 as SMNVEV (reference sequence). The CDR3 is made up of 13 amino acids. Trimming took 7 bases from V and 1 from J, leaving 10 bases between them.

The count of this clone is one. The chain links TRBV4-2 to TRBJ1-6; D ambiguous. The germline V gene encodes CDR1 LGHNA and CDR2 YNFKEQ. The CDR3 contains 16 residues. V gave up 0 bases and J gave up 5 bases, with 11 bases separating them. CDR3 DNA: TGTGCCAGCAGCCAAGATACTTCCGGTGATAATTCACCCCTCCACTTT. This gives the protein CASSQDTSGDNSPLHF.

In its sample, this clone was seen a few times. The J gene is TRBJ2-2, the V gene TRBV5-6; possible D gene TRBD2, 6 bases. Trimming pared 1 base from V and 0 bases from J, leaving 10 bases between. Germline V CDR1 and CDR2: SGHDT, YYEEEE. The length of the CDR3 is 16 residues. This CDR3 reads CASSLRERANTGELFF. The CDR3 DNA is TGTGCCAGCAGCTTGAGGGAGCGGGCGAACACCGGGGAGCTGTTTTTT. Based on the CDR3 plus reference TRBV5-6 and TRBJ2-2, the full variable domain is DAGVTQSPTHLIKTRGQQVTLRCSPKSGHDTVSWYQQALGQGPQFIFQYYEEEERQRGNFPDRFSGHQFPNYSSELNVNALLLGDSALYLCASSLRERANTGELFFGEGSRLTVL.

The CDR3: CASSKTGTGINEQFF. The DNA of the CDR3 is TGTGCCAGCAGTAAAACCGGGACAGGGATCAATGAGCAGTTCTTC. This chain connects TRBV6-4 to TRBJ2-1; 9 nucleotides align to TRBD1. The germline CDR1 and CDR2 sequences are MRHNA and SNTAGT. The CDR3 is 15 residues long. The J segment lost 6 bases and the V segment lost 5 bases, leaving 8 bases of the junction unmatched.

V is TRBV28 and J is TRBJ1-6; D unresolved. The CDR3 is 15 amino acids. The V end was cut by 5 bases, the J end by 6 bases, with 14 bases between. Per germline, CDR1 MDHEN and CDR2 SYDVKM. This CDR3 is CASSESGRGNSPLHF. In DNA form, the CDR3 reads TGTGCCAGCAGTGAGTCCGGGAGAGGTAATTCACCCCTCCACTTT.

The genes are TRBV3-1 (or the pseudogene TRBV3-2) and TRBJ1-5; D gene uncertain. Trimming left V 3 bases short and J 6 bases short, with 12 bases between. Looked up from germline, CDR1 is LGHDT and CDR2 is YNNKEL (reference sequence). The CDR3 spans 14 residues. CDR3 nucleotides: TGTGCCAGCAGCCATCGGGGTTTCGGTCAGCCCCAGCATTTT. It is translated as CASSHRGFGQPQHF.

The chain employs TRBV5-1 and TRBJ2-2; 7 bases fit TRBD2. In germline, CDR1 is SGHRS, CDR2 YFSETQ. The ends lost 0 bases at V and 6 bases at J; junction bases unmatched: 8. This CDR3 is 16 amino acids long. CDR3 sequence reads: CASSLDRDYLPGELFF. CDR3 DNA sequence: TGCGCCAGCAGCTTGGACCGGGACTATCTTCCCGGGGAGCTGTTTTTT.

The chain carries TRBV5-1 and TRBJ2-2; 7 nucleotides agree with TRBD2. The CDR3 sequence is 16 residues long. Trimming took 5 bases from V and 5 from J; bases not matched to a gene: 12. Germline V gene data show CDR1 as SGHRS and CDR2 as YFSETQ. Here the CDR3 reads CASSVTRAGGTGELFF. CDR3 DNA: TGCGCCAGCAGTGTTACCCGAGCCGGGGGGACCGGGGAGCTGTTTTTT.

V usage is TRBV7-9 and J usage is TRBJ2-1; 8 bases map to TRBD2. The CDR3 extends over 17 amino acids. V lost 1 base and J lost 0; bases outside the gene matches: 5. Germline CDR1 and CDR2: SEHNR and FQNEAQ (reference sequence). The CDR3 region has the DNA TGTGCCAGCAGCTTAGGACTAGCGCCGAGCTCCTACAATGAGCAGTTCTTC. The encoded protein is CASSLGLAPSSYNEQFF.

The rearrangement uses TRBV9 and TRBJ2-3, with 7 bases matching TRBD2. Germline CDR1 reads SGDLS; CDR2 reads YYNGEE. Trimming removed 0 bases from V and 4 bases from J; junction bases left unmatched: 5. This CDR3 contains 15 residues. In DNA form, the CDR3 reads TGTGCCAGCAGCGTAGTTGGCGGGAGATCAGATACGCAGTATTTT. This encodes CASSVVGGRSDTQYF. Full variable domain (missing parts from reference TRBV9 and TRBJ2-3): DSGVTQTPKHLITATGQRVTLRCSPRSGDLSVYWYQQSLDQGLQFLIQYYNGEERAKGNILERFSAQQFPDLHSELNLSSLELGDSALYFCASSVVGGRSDTQYFGPGTRLTVL.